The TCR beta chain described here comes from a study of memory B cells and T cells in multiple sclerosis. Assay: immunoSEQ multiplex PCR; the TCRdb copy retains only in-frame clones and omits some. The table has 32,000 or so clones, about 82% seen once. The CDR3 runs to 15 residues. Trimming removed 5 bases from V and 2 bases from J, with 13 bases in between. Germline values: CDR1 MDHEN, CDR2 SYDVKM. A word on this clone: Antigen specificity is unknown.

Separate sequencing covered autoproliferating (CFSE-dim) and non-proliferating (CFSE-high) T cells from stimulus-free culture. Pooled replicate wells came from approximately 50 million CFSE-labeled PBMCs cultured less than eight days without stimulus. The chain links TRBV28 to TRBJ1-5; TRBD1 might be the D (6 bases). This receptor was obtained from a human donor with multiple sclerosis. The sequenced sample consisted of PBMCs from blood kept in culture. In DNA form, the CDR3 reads TGTGCCAGCAGTGAAGGGGGGCCGGGCAATCAGCCCCAGCATTTT. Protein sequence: CASSEGGPGNQPQHF.